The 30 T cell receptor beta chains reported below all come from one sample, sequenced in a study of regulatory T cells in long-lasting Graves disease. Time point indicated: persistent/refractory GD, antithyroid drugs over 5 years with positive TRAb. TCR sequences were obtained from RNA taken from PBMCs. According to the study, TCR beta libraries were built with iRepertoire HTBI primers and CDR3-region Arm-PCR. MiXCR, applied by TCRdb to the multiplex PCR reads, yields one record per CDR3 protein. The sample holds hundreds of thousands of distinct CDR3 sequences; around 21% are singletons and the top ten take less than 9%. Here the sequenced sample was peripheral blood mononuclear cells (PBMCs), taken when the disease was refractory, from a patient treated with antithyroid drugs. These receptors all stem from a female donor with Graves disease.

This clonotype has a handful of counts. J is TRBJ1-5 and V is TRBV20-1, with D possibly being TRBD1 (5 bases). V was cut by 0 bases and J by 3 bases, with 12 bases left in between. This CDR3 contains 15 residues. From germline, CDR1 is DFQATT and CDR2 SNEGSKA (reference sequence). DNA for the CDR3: TGCAGTGCTAGAGATGGGGGGAAGGACAATCAGCCCCAGCATTTT. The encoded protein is CSARDGGKDNQPQHF.

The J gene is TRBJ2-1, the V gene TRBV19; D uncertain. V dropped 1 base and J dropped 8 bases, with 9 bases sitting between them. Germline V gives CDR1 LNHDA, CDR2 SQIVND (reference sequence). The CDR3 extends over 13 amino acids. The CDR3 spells CASSIVSSDEQFF. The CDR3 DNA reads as TGTGCCAGTAGTATAGTTTCAAGCGATGAGCAGTTCTTC.

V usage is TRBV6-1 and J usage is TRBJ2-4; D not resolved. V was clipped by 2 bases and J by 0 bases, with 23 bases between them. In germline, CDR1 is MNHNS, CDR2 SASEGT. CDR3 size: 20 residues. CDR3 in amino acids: CASSEQLGSARKLAKNIQYF. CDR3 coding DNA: TGTGCCAGCAGTGAACAGTTGGGGTCTGCCCGCAAACTAGCCAAAAACATTCAGTACTTC.

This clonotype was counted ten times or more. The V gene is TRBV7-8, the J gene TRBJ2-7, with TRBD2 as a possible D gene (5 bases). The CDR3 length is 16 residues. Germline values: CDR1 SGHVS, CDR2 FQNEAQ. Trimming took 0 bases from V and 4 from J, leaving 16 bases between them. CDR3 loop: CASSLARVLRAYEQYF. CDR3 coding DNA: TGTGCCAGCAGCTTAGCTAGGGTTTTGCGGGCTTACGAGCAGTACTTC.

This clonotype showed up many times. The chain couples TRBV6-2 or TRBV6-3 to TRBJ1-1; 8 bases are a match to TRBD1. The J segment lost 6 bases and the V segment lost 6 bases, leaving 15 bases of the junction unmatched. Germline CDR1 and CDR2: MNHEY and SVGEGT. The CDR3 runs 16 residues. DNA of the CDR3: TGTGCCAGCAGGGTAATGGTCGGACAGGGAAGACCTGAAGCTTTCTTT. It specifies CASRVMVGQGRPEAFF.

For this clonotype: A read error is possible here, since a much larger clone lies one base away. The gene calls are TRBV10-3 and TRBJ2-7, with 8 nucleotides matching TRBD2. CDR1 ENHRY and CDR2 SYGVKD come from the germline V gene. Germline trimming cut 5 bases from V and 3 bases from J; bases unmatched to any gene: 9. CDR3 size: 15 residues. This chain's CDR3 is CAISLDAGGIYEQYF. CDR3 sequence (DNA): TGTGCCATCAGTTTGGATGCGGGGGGAATCTACGAGCAGTACTTC.

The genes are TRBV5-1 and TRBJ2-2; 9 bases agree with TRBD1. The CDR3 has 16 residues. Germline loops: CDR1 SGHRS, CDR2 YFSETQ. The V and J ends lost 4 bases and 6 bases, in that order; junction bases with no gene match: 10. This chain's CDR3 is CASSMFLGQGPGELFF. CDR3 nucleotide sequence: TGCGCCAGCAGCATGTTCTTGGGACAGGGACCCGGGGAGCTGTTTTTT.

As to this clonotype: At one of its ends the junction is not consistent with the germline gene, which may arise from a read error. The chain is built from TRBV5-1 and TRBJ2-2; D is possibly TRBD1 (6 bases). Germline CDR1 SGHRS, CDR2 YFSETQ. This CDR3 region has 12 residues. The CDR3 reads CAGRGNTGELFF. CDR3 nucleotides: TGCGCCGGCAGGGGAAACACCGGGGAGCTGTTTTTT.

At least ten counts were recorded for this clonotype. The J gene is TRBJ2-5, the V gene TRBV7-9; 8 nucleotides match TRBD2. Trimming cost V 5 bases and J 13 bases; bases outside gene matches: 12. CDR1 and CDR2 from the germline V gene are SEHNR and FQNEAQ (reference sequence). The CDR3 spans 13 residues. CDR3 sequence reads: CASSTGTSRVMYF. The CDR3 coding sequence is TGTGCCAGCAGCACCGGGACTAGTCGGGTTATGTACTTC.

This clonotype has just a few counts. The CDR3 spells CASREGLAYTYEQYF. CDR3 nucleotide sequence: TGCGCCAGCAGGGAGGGACTAGCGTACACCTACGAGCAGTACTTC. This rearrangement joins TRBV5-1 to TRBJ2-7; 10 bases are a match to TRBD2. Unmatched junction bases numbered 7, after V lost 5 bases and J lost 2 bases. Germline assignment: CDR1 SGHRS and CDR2 YFSETQ. The CDR3 loop spans 15 amino acids.

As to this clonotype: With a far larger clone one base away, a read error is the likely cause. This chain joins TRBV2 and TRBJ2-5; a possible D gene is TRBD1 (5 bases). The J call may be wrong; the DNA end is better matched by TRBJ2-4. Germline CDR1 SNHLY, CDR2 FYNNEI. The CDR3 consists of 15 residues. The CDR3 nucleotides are TGTACCAGCAGTGATCGGACACCAGCCAAAAACATTCAGTACTTC. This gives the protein CTSSDRTPAKNIQYF.

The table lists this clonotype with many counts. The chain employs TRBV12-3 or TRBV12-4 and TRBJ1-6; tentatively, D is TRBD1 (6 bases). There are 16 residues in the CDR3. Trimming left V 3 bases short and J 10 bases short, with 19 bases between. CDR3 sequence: CASSFETGLIGSPLHF. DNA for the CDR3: TGTGCCAGCAGTTTCGAGACAGGATTGATAGGCTCACCCCTCCACTTT.

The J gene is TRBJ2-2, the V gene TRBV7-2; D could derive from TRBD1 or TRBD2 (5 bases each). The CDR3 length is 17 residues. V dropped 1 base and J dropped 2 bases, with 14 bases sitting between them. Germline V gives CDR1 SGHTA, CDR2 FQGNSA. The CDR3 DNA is TGTGCCAGCAGCTTAGGTGGTGGGGGAGTCAACACCGGGGAGCTGTTTTTT. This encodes CASSLGGGGVNTGELFF.

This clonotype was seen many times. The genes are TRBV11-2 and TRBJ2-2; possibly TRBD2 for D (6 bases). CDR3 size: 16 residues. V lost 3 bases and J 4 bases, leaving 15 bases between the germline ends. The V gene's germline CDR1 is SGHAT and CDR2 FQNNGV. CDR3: CASSLEMGGFTGELFF. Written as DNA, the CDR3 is TGTGCCAGCAGCTTGGAGATGGGGGGATTCACCGGGGAGCTGTTTTTT. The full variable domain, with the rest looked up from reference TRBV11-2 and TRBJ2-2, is EAGVAQSPRYKIIEKRQSVAFWCNPISGHATLYWYQQILGQGPKLLIQFQNNGVVDDSQLPKDRFSAERLKGVDSTLKIQPAKLEDSAVYLCASSLEMGGFTGELFFGEGSRLTVL.

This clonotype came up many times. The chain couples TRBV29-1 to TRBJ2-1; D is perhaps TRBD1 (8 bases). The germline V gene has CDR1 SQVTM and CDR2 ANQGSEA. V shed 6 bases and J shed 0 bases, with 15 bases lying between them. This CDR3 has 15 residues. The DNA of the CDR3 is TGCAGCGTCGGGGGGACAGGTCGCTCCTACAATGAGCAGTTCTTC. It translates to CSVGGTGRSYNEQFF.

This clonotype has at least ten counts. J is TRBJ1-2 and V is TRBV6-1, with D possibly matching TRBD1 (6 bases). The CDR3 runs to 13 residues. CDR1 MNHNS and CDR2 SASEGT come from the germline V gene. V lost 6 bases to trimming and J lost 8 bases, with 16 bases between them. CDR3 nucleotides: TGTGCCAGCAGCCCTGGACAGCTGAAAGGCTACACCTTC. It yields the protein CASSPGQLKGYTF.

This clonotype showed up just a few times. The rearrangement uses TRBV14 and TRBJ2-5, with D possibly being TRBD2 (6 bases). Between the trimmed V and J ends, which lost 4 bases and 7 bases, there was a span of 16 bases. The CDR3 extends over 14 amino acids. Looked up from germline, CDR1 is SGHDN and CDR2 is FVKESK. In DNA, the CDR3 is TGTGCCAGCAGCCCTGTCCGGACCGGGGGGACCCAGTACTTC. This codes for CASSPVRTGGTQYF.

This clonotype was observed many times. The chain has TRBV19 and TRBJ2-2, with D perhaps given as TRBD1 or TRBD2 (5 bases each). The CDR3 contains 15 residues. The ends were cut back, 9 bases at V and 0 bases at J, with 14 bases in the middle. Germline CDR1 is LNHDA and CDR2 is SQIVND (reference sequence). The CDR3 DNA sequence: TGTGCCAGCACTCCGGGACCGGCGAACACCGGGGAGCTGTTTTTT. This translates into CASTPGPANTGELFF.

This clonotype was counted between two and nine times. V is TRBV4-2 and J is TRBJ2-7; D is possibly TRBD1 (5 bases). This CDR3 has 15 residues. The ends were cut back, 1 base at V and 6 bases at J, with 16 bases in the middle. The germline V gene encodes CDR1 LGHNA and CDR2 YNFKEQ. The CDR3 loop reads CASSQVRLQGSEQYF. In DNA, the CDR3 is TGTGCCAGCAGCCAAGTAAGGTTGCAGGGCTCCGAGCAGTACTTC.

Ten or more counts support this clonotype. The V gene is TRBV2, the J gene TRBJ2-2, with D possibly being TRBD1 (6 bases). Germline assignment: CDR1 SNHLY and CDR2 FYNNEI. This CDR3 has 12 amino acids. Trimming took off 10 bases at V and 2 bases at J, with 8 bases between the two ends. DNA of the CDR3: TGTGCCACGGACAGAAACACCGGGGAGCTGTTTTTT. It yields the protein CATDRNTGELFF.

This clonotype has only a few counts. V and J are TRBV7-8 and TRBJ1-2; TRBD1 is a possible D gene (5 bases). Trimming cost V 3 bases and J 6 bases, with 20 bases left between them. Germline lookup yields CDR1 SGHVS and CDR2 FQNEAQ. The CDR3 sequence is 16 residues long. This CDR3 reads CASSLEIPGLQHGYTF. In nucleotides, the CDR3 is TGTGCCAGCAGCTTGGAAATACCGGGACTACAGCATGGCTACACCTTC.

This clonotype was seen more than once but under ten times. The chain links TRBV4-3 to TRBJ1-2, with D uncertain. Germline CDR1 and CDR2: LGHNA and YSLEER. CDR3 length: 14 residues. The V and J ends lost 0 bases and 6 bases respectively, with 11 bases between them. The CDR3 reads CASSQDLAGDGYTF. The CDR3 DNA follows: TGCGCCAGCAGCCAAGATTTGGCAGGCGATGGCTACACCTTC.

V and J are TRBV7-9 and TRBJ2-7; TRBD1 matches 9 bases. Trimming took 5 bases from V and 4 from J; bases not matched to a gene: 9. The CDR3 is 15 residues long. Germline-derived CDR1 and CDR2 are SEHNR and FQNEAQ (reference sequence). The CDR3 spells CASSNERQGEYEQYF. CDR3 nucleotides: TGTGCCAGCAGCAATGAACGACAGGGGGAGTACGAGCAGTACTTC.

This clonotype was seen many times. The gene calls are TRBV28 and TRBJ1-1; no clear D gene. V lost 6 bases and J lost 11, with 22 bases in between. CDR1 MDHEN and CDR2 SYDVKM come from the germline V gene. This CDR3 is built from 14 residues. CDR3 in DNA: TGTGCCAGCAGACAGTTTATCGGGTCCCAAAGGGCTTTCTTT. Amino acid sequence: CASRQFIGSQRAFF.

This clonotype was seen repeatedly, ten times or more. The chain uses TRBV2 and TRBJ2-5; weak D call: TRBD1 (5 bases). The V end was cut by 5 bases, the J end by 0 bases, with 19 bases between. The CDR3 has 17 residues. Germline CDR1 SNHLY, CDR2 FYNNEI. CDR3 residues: CASSLRSVGQYQETQYF. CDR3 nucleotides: TGTGCCAGCAGTTTGCGGTCGGTAGGACAATACCAAGAGACCCAGTACTTC.

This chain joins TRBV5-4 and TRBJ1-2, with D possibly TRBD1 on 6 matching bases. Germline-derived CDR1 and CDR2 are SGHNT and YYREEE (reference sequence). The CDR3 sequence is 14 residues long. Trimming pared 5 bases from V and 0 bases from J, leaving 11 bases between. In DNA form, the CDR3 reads TGTGCCAGCAGATCAGGGGACTCTAACTATGGCTACACCTTC. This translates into CASRSGDSNYGYTF.

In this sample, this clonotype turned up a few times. The CDR3 bases are TGCGCCAGCAGCTCACGGACAGGTTTCTACGAGCAGTACTTC. This translates into CASSSRTGFYEQYF. The rearrangement joins TRBV5-1 to TRBJ2-7; 7 nucleotides match TRBD1. V was clipped by 3 bases and J by 3 bases; unmatched bases: 6. CDR3 length: 14 amino acids. Germline V gene data show CDR1 as SGHRS and CDR2 as YFSETQ.

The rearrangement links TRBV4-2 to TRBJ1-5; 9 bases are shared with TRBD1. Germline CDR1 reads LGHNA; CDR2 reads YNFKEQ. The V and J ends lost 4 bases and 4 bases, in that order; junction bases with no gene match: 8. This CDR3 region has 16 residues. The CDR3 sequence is CASSRSSTGGNQPQHF. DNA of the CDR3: TGTGCCAGCAGCCGCTCGTCGACAGGGGGAAATCAGCCCCAGCATTTT.

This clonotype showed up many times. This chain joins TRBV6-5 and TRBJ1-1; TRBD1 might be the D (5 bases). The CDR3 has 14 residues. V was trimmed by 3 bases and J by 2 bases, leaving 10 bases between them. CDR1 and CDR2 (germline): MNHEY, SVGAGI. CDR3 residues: CASSYRQSNTEAFF. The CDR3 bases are TGTGCCAGCAGTTATCGACAGTCTAACACTGAAGCTTTCTTT.

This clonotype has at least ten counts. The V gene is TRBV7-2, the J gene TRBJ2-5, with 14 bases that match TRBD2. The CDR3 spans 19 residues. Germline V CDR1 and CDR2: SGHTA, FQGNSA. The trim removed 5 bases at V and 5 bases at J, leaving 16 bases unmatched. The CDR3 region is CASSPTGTSGSLVRETQYF. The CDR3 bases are TGTGCCAGCAGCCCCACCGGGACTAGCGGGAGCCTGGTTCGGGAGACCCAGTACTTC.